The rows below give T cell receptor beta chains drawn from one sample of a study of spatial heterogeneity in lung cancer. TCRdb itself ran the 5' RACE reads through MiXCR, one entry per CDR3 protein. Altogether some 25,000 distinct CDR3 sequences are present, just over 7% being singletons, with the ten largest covering approximately 25%. Here the sequenced sample was lung tumor tissue, taken at surgery. The receptor set was obtained from a male donor with early-stage non-small cell lung cancer. CDR3s include the opening cysteine and the closing phenylalanine or tryptophan. Each record gives: CDR3 protein, CDR3 DNA, clone size, V gene, D gene, J gene. A D gene is named only where the DNA matches it firmly. A clone size is listed for some rows: how often the clone was seen (once, few, many), or a class if it is expanded.

CDR3aa: CASRSGGQSNEKLFF; CDR3nt: TGTGCCAGCAGATCCGGTGGACAGAGTAATGAAAAACTGTTTTTT; abundance: many; v_gene: TRBV6-5; d_gene: .; j_gene: TRBJ1-4
CDR3aa: CASSQVRGTDTEAFF; CDR3nt: TGTGCCAGCAGCCAAGTACGAGGGACTGATACTGAAGCTTTCTTT; abundance: many; v_gene: TRBV3-2; d_gene: .; j_gene: TRBJ1-1
CDR3aa: CACGITPNSPLHF; CDR3nt: TGTGCCTGCGGGATCACGCCAAATTCACCCCTCCACTTT; abundance: many; v_gene: TRBV30; d_gene: .; j_gene: TRBJ1-6
CDR3aa: CASSPGPASYEQYF; CDR3nt: TGTGCCAGCAGTCCAGGACCAGCTTCCTACGAGCAGTACTTC; abundance: many; v_gene: TRBV7-7; d_gene: .; j_gene: TRBJ2-7
CDR3aa: CASSFSGLSRGGYTF; CDR3nt: TGTGCCAGCAGTTTCTCGGGCCTATCCCGGGGTGGCTACACCTTC; abundance: many; v_gene: TRBV6-2/TRBV6-3; d_gene: .; j_gene: TRBJ1-2
CDR3aa: CSATTLIQGASKNIQYF; CDR3nt: TGCAGTGCGACAACCTTAATTCAGGGTGCGAGCAAAAACATTCAGTACTTC; abundance: .; v_gene: TRBV20-1; d_gene: .; j_gene: TRBJ2-4
CDR3aa: CASSLGAGVGEQYF; CDR3nt: TGTGCCAGCAGTTTAGGGGCAGGGGTGGGCGAGCAGTACTTC; abundance: many; v_gene: TRBV28; d_gene: .; j_gene: TRBJ2-7
CDR3aa: CASRAVRQGGNTEAFF; CDR3nt: TGTGCCAGCAGAGCAGTCAGACAGGGGGGGAACACTGAAGCTTTCTTT; abundance: .; v_gene: TRBV28; d_gene: TRBD1; j_gene: TRBJ1-1
CDR3aa: CASRLTATYEQYF; CDR3nt: TGTGCCAGCAGGCTGACGGCCACCTACGAGCAGTACTTC; abundance: few; v_gene: TRBV6-5; d_gene: .; j_gene: TRBJ2-7
CDR3aa: CSAKLGGQETQYF; CDR3nt: TGCAGTGCTAAGTTGGGGGGCCAAGAGACCCAGTACTTC; abundance: many; v_gene: TRBV20-1; d_gene: .; j_gene: TRBJ2-5
CDR3aa: CASSFRDLGYEQYF; CDR3nt: TGTGCCAGCAGCTTCCGGGATCTCGGTTACGAGCAGTACTTC; abundance: few; v_gene: TRBV7-2; d_gene: .; j_gene: TRBJ2-7
CDR3aa: CASSQRGGGYEQYF; CDR3nt: TGCGCCAGCAGCCAGCGGGGCGGCGGCTACGAGCAGTACTTC; abundance: many; v_gene: TRBV4-3; d_gene: .; j_gene: TRBJ2-7
CDR3aa: CASSETGQETQYF; CDR3nt: TGTGCCAGCTCCGAAACAGGCCAAGAGACCCAGTACTTC; abundance: few; v_gene: TRBV18; d_gene: .; j_gene: TRBJ2-5
CDR3aa: CASSLMGLAGELFF; CDR3nt: TGTGCCAGCAGCTTAATGGGGCTCGCCGGGGAGCTGTTTTTT; abundance: many; v_gene: TRBV7-9; d_gene: .; j_gene: TRBJ2-2
CDR3aa: CASSQDPIYSPLHF; CDR3nt: TGCGCCAGCAGCCAAGATCCCATCTATTCACCCCTCCACTTT; abundance: many; v_gene: TRBV4-3; d_gene: .; j_gene: TRBJ1-6
CDR3aa: CASSQNNEKLFF; CDR3nt: TGTGCCAGCAGTCAGAATAATGAAAAACTGTTTTTT; abundance: medium-sized; v_gene: TRBV6-2/TRBV6-3; d_gene: .; j_gene: TRBJ1-4
CDR3aa: CASSQDPNTGELFF; CDR3nt: TGTGCCAGCAGCCAAGACCCGAACACCGGGGAGCTGTTTTTT; abundance: many; v_gene: TRBV4-2; d_gene: .; j_gene: TRBJ2-2
CDR3aa: CASSLGRGSNQPQHF; CDR3nt: TGTGCCAGCAGCTTAGGGCGCGGGAGCAATCAGCCCCAGCATTTT; abundance: many; v_gene: TRBV7-6; d_gene: .; j_gene: TRBJ1-5
CDR3aa: CASSLWLSSYNEQFF; CDR3nt: TGTGCCAGCAGCTTGTGGCTGAGCTCCTACAATGAGCAGTTCTTC; abundance: many; v_gene: TRBV7-9; d_gene: .; j_gene: TRBJ2-1
CDR3aa: CASSLTQGPPPFF; CDR3nt: TGTGCCAGCAGCCTCACTCAGGGGCCTCCACCTTTCTTT; abundance: few; v_gene: TRBV6-2/TRBV6-3; d_gene: .; j_gene: TRBJ1-1
CDR3aa: CASSAGRGMIRLFF; CDR3nt: TGTGCCAGCAGTGCAGGGAGAGGTATGATTAGACTGTTTTTT; abundance: .; v_gene: TRBV27; d_gene: .; j_gene: TRBJ1-4
CDR3aa: CASSLFLVIGDTQYF; CDR3nt: TGTGCCAGCAGCTTGTTTTTGGTGATAGGAGATACGCAGTATTTT; abundance: many; v_gene: TRBV5-6; d_gene: .; j_gene: TRBJ2-3
CDR3aa: CASSAGTGVEKLFF; CDR3nt: TGTGCCAGCAGTGCTGGGACAGGGGTTGAAAAACTGTTTTTT; abundance: many; v_gene: TRBV2; d_gene: TRBD1; j_gene: TRBJ1-4
CDR3aa: CASSSAGTQETQYF; CDR3nt: TGTGCCAGCAGCTCCGCCGGGACACAAGAGACCCAGTACTTC; abundance: .; v_gene: TRBV11-2; d_gene: .; j_gene: TRBJ2-5
CDR3aa: CASRQTGRAQYF; CDR3nt: TGTGCCAGCAGGCAGACAGGGCGAGCGCAGTACTTC; abundance: few; v_gene: TRBV6-1; d_gene: TRBD1; j_gene: TRBJ2-7
CDR3aa: CASSYPQGPYEQYF; CDR3nt: TGTGCCAGCAGTTACCCGCAGGGCCCCTACGAGCAGTACTTC; abundance: .; v_gene: TRBV6-2/TRBV6-3; d_gene: .; j_gene: TRBJ2-7
CDR3aa: CASSYRRDRENSWNQPQHF; CDR3nt: TGTGCCAGCAGTTACCGGAGGGACAGGGAGAATTCTTGGAATCAGCCCCAGCATTTT; abundance: few; v_gene: TRBV6-2/TRBV6-3; d_gene: TRBD1; j_gene: TRBJ1-5
CDR3aa: CASSPQGTGNSPLHF; CDR3nt: TGCGCCAGCAGCCCACAAGGGACCGGGAATTCACCCCTCCACTTT; abundance: many; v_gene: TRBV5-1; d_gene: .; j_gene: TRBJ1-6
CDR3aa: CSAPGTGSSSYNSPLHF; CDR3nt: TGCAGTGCTCCCGGGACAGGGTCGAGCTCCTATAATTCACCCCTCCACTTT; abundance: many; v_gene: TRBV20-1; d_gene: TRBD1; j_gene: TRBJ1-6
CDR3aa: CASSPTAPGDTEAFF; CDR3nt: TGTGCCAGCAGCCCCACTGCCCCTGGGGACACTGAAGCTTTCTTT; abundance: many; v_gene: TRBV7-9; d_gene: .; j_gene: TRBJ1-1
CDR3aa: CASSPGRSYEQYF; CDR3nt: TGTGCCAGCTCACCAGGGCGCTCCTACGAGCAGTACTTC; abundance: .; v_gene: TRBV18; d_gene: .; j_gene: TRBJ2-7
CDR3aa: CASSPTGQDNEQFF; CDR3nt: TGTGCCAGCTCACCCACGGGGCAGGATAATGAGCAGTTCTTC; abundance: .; v_gene: TRBV18; d_gene: .; j_gene: TRBJ2-1
CDR3aa: CASNQDSLTGELFF; CDR3nt: TGCGCCAGCAACCAGGACAGTCTCACCGGGGAGCTGTTTTTT; abundance: few; v_gene: TRBV5-1; d_gene: .; j_gene: TRBJ2-2
CDR3aa: CASSPGATYSLNIQYF; CDR3nt: TGTGCCAGCAGTCCGGGCGCCACCTATTCCCTTAACATTCAGTACTTC; abundance: few; v_gene: TRBV27; d_gene: .; j_gene: TRBJ2-4
CDR3aa: CASSLRVSTDTQYF; CDR3nt: TGCGCCAGCAGCTTGCGGGTGAGCACAGATACGCAGTATTTT; abundance: many; v_gene: TRBV5-1; d_gene: .; j_gene: TRBJ2-3
CDR3aa: CASSISTAMNTEAFF; CDR3nt: TGCGCCAGCAGCATCTCGACAGCTATGAACACTGAAGCTTTCTTT; abundance: many; v_gene: TRBV5-1; d_gene: .; j_gene: TRBJ1-1
CDR3aa: CASSQPMGGYTEAFF; CDR3nt: TGTGCCAGCAGCCAACCGATGGGCGGCTACACTGAAGCTTTCTTT; abundance: many; v_gene: TRBV7-6; d_gene: .; j_gene: TRBJ1-1
CDR3aa: CASSPLEAGELFF; CDR3nt: TGTGCCAGCAGTCCTCTAGAGGCCGGGGAGCTGTTTTTT; abundance: many; v_gene: TRBV28; d_gene: .; j_gene: TRBJ2-2
CDR3aa: CSALGQKGYNEQFF; CDR3nt: TGCAGTGCTCTGGGACAGAAGGGTTACAATGAGCAGTTCTTC; abundance: many; v_gene: TRBV20-1; d_gene: TRBD1; j_gene: TRBJ2-1
CDR3aa: CASSGTGGTSYNSPLHF; CDR3nt: TGTGCCAGCAGTGGGACAGGGGGGACCTCCTATAATTCACCCCTCCACTTT; abundance: .; v_gene: TRBV28; d_gene: TRBD1; j_gene: TRBJ1-6
CDR3aa: CASSLTGTDYGYTF; CDR3nt: TGTGCCAGCTCATTGACAGGGACGGACTATGGCTACACCTTC; abundance: few; v_gene: TRBV18; d_gene: TRBD1; j_gene: TRBJ1-2
CDR3aa: CSARALTDSQPQHF; CDR3nt: TGCAGTGCTAGAGCATTGACTGATTCCCAGCCCCAGCATTTT; abundance: .; v_gene: TRBV20-1; d_gene: .; j_gene: TRBJ1-5
CDR3aa: CSAPYSRGNEKLFF; CDR3nt: TGCAGTGCTCCGTACTCTCGAGGGAATGAAAAACTGTTTTTT; abundance: many; v_gene: TRBV20-1; d_gene: .; j_gene: TRBJ1-4